This TCR beta chain is drawn from a study of CD8+CD57+ T cells in acquired aplastic anemia. It was genomic DNA that served as the template for profiling TCR beta VDJ and CDR3. From the reads, TCRdb called clonotypes with MiXCR, one entry per CDR3 protein. This sample carries under 200,000 distinct CDR3 sequences, less than 60% of them seen once, and the ten largest clones take 2.5% to 3%. The J segment lost 4 bases and the V segment lost 1 base, leaving 5 bases of the junction unmatched. The CDR3 runs 16 residues. The germline gives CDR1 SGHKS, CDR2 YYEKEE (reference sequence). Patients who underwent sequencing had shown CD8+CD57+ cell expansion by flow cytometry. Blood samples were obtained from patients who had received no prior therapy.

The chain recombines TRBV5-5 with TRBJ1-6, with 7 bases lining up with TRBD1. Sequencing was carried out using sorted CD4+, CD8+, or CD8+CD57+ T cells (not recorded which) from PBMCs. The sequence was collected from a human donor with aplastic anemia. CDR3 bases: TGTGCCAGCAGCTTGACAGGGGCCCTGTATAATTCACCCCTCCACTTT. Residues: CASSLTGALYNSPLHF.